This T cell receptor (beta chain) was captured in a study of cytomegalovirus exposure and HLA in healthy donors (TCRdb year 2017). With respect to the entire study: According to an earlier analysis of a few hundred of the donors, roughly 180 million T cells yielded some 120 million unique TCR beta sequences and 276 Gb of sequence data. An early release covering roughly 580 HLA-typed donors comprised approximately 300 gigabases of sequencing data and around 80 million unique TCR sequences. The genetic ancestry cluster associated with self-reported Caucasian donors included about four fifths of the roughly 360 genotyped donors. The study was designed to test whether signatures of past pathogen exposure could be identified by cataloging public T cell receptors. Using immunosequencing, the study profiled T cell repertoires from about 610 subjects and related those repertoires to cytomegalovirus serostatus. In addition to the first cohort of 650 to 800 subjects, a separate validation cohort of over 90 different subjects was used. High-throughput TCR immunosequencing, statistical association of individual TCRs with disease status, and machine learning were combined to predict cytomegalovirus infection status. In a later analysis, previously published TCR beta repertoires from 600 to 850 donors were re-analyzed and high-resolution HLA genotyping was added so that TCR occurrence patterns could be studied. In the later analysis, no new phenotypic data were used to find candidate immune exposures; instead, reliance was placed on TCR beta sequences and their occurrence across donors. In an earlier analysis of 550 to 700 of the donors, high-throughput TCR beta sequencing was used to judge whether each TCR beta V gene segment behaved as functional or pseudogenic. Donor age, sex, ethnicity and CMV serostatus were compiled alongside the repertoire data. In a later genetic analysis, genome-wide SNP genotypes for about three fifths of the 666 donors were used, and that subset was treated as a discovery cohort. Every repertoire in the discovery cohort had been generated on one and the same sequencing platform. Class I and class II HLA loci were covered by the typing at four-digit resolution. Typing coverage varied by locus: roughly 620-640 donors for A, B, C, DRB1 and DQB1; approximately 520 for DQA1; 606 for DPA1; 450 to 480 for DPB1. Four to six DR-DQ haplotypes were handled as single units for association and clustering, since linkage in the cohort was strong. Among some 400 genotyped donors of the cohort, an average of approximately 240,000 unique TCR beta nucleotide sequences was sequenced per donor, of which roughly 17% were non-productive. Study-wide findings and limitations: The authors suggested that the approach could potentially be generalized to other disease states and immunological phenotypes. Three of the identified cytomegalovirus-associated TCR beta chains were confirmed in vitro to be specific for cytomegalovirus antigens. In a later analysis, the rate of TCR association differed among HLA loci, with DRB1 alleles having the most associated TCRs and HLA-C alleles having the fewest. Strong co-occurrence of HLA alleles, especially DR and DQ, made assigning TCR associations to individual alleles difficult. Because counts were too low, 15 to 20 rarely observed V segments, including chromosome 9 orphons, were excluded from the earlier analysis of 587 of the donors. At a false discovery rate of 0.05, a later analysis linked about 17,000 TCR beta sequences to specific HLA alleles. The classifier was reported to diagnose cytomegalovirus status with high specificity and sensitivity in both the original cohort and the validation cohort. The 87-base-pair reads could not distinguish some IMGT-functional V segments, including TRBV6-2 and TRBV6-3, so those segments were excluded. Immune exposure information for the cohort was limited to CMV serostatus. A total of about 150 TCR beta chains were listed by the study as associated with cytomegalovirus. In a later analysis, HLA-associated TCR beta chains were found to be more clonally expanded and to have lower generation probabilities than equally common non-associated chains. According to a later genetic analysis, donors in an Asian-associated ancestry cluster had fewer N-insertions in productive TCRs than the approximately 650-donor mean. In a later analysis, several top co-occurrence clusters were reported to appear linked to parvovirus B19, influenza, CMV and Epstein-Barr virus. In a later genetic analysis, a missense DCLRE1C variant was associated with V-gene and J-gene trimming of TCR beta chains, and the association was replicated in an independent cohort. Most CMV-associated TCR beta chains appeared to be HLA-restricted in a later analysis, and the HLA associations seemed to be driven largely by CMV exposure. Most TCR sequences were seen in very few donors, while some public TCRs were found in many individuals. Linkage disequilibrium might explain the correlated functional status among segregating V segments, but an unknown experimental factor could not be ruled out. Roughly uniform sequencing depth across donors was assumed in presence/absence analyses, although this assumption may not hold. A further reported finding was that TCR beta sequences accurately predicted the HLA-A and HLA-B alleles for most subjects in the first cohort. A cluster of highly shared sequence variants was judged likely to represent a technical artifact of the sequencing pipeline. An earlier analysis of approximately 570 of the donors showed that most TCR beta V segments appeared in productive rearrangements either about 90% or about 30% of the time, which broadly matched IMGT annotations. HLA typing was unavailable for some donors at each locus, so association tests used only the typed subset. In this cohort, only TCR beta chains were sequenced, and detectable features were limited by the absence of alpha or paired-chain data.

In total, about 650 healthy bone marrow donors made up the cohort. At the time of sampling, all cohort members were nominally healthy, though unrecorded immune exposures were likely present. The donor tested CMV seropositive, placing the donor among the approximately 310 seropositive members of the cohort. Each donor provided a peripheral blood sample, and peripheral blood mononuclear cells were used for TCR beta sequencing. The Qiagen DNeasy Blood Extraction Kit was used to extract genomic DNA from the blood cell samples. A remark on this clone: Its cognate antigen has yet to be identified. Per-base quality was not reported, and no clone a single base away is much larger than it.

Receptor amplification or capture employed the immunoSEQ multiplex PCR assay. For the multiplex PCR, a mixture combining 60 forward primers for TCR Vbeta segments and 13 reverse primers for TCR Jbeta segments was used. The CDR3 region of rearranged TCR beta genes was amplified from genomic DNA by a multiplex PCR assay. The amplified TCR beta libraries were sequenced on the Illumina HiSeq System as 87-base-pair reads. Per the source publication's procedure: Across the 700 or so repertoires, a later analysis counted around 80 million unique TCR beta chains, about 10 million of which were shared by at least two donors. To remove PCR and sequencing errors, raw reads were error-corrected and collapsed into unique sequences using a nearest-neighbor algorithm that merged closely related sequences. V, D and J gene segments were assigned by aligning CDR3 sequences to IMGT reference sequences. For a sequence to be retained, a match of at least six nucleotides to both a V gene segment and a J gene segment was required. Rearrangements were called productive when the CDR3 lacked stop codons and stayed in frame with V and J; all others were non-productive. CDR3 was defined according to IMGT convention as the region running from the second conserved V-encoded cysteine to the conserved J-encoded phenylalanine. The earlier analysis of about 590 of the donors excluded sequences that lacked an unambiguous match to a single V gene segment. An earlier analysis of about 600 of the donors called V segments functional above 56.7% productive rearrangements and segregating when the between-donor standard deviation exceeded 5%. A statistical classification framework was built to diagnose cytomegalovirus status from the catalog of TCR beta chain sequences. A later analysis assigned V and J genes by comparing TCR nucleotide sequences with IMGT/GENE-DB human TR gene sequences. A later analysis assigned CDR3 sequences and most-parsimonious VDJ recombination scenarios with the TCRdist pipeline. In a later analysis, every TCR beta chain was defined by the combination of its CDR3 amino acid sequence and its V-gene family, and reads without a unique V-gene family were dropped. In a later analysis, nearly 600 highly shared, low-generation-probability nucleotide sequences were removed to address suspected cross-contamination and a sequencing artifact. In a later analysis, a clonal expansion index for each public chain was calculated from normalized within-repertoire ranks of inferred template counts. In a later analysis, generation probabilities were computed using a VDJ recombination model fitted to out-of-frame rearrangements, and the results were checked against IGoR. In a later analysis, TCR-TCR, TCR-HLA and TCR-CMV co-occurrence was scored with hypergeometric tests, and a repertoire-size bias correction was applied to TCR pairs. False discovery rates were estimated in a later analysis by permuting HLA or CMV assignments 20 times. In a later analysis, co-occurring TCRs were grouped with DBSCAN, and TCRdist sequence similarity was added when clustering was performed within HLA-allele-positive subsets. Repertoires with fewer than 30,000 or more than 120,000 public chains were left out of co-occurrence clustering, as were a handful of repertoires with anomalous nucleotide sharing. As stored in TCRdb, this immuneACCESS dataset retains in-frame rearrangements with V and J assigned. A fraction of the clones does not appear; measured against another copy, unresolved V genes explain less than half of the discrepancy, and the remainder lacks a known reason. V and J calls and clone size are given by that table; D and trimming were obtained from the DNA. The sample table holds 83,000 or so clones, of which about four fifths were seen once. The top ten clonotypes cover around 15% of the sample.

Deletion took 0 bases off V and 6 bases off J, with a span of 7 bases between the germline ends. For CDR1 and CDR2, the germline V gene lists SGHRS and YFSETQ. The CDR3 covers 14 residues, taking in both the cysteine and the phenylalanine. Only the CDR3 DNA is retained, 42 bases long and in frame from the first base. Sequencing was performed on PBMCs. The sequence was obtained from a woman between 40 and 50 years old in good health and CMV-seropositive. The chain joins TRBV5-1 to TRBJ1-6; the D segment could be TRBD1, given 5 matching bases. The encoded CDR3 is CASSLARGNSPLHF. The bases are TGCGCCAGCAGCTTGGCAAGGGGTAATTCACCCCTCCACTTT.